This TCR beta chain was found in a study of T cells in Graves' hyperthyroidism and ophthalmopathy (dated by TCRdb to about 2019). For the study in its entirety: Peripheral blood was collected at initial diagnosis, before any treatment. A discovery cohort of about 96 patients, about 40 with Graves' ophthalmopathy and 55 to 60 with stable Graves' hyperthyroidism, was used to find distinguishing TCR V-J signatures. An independent validation cohort of under 20 hyperthyroidism patients and about 16 patients who later progressed to ophthalmopathy tested prospective prediction of ophthalmopathy. The 85 to 100 discovery patients were randomly split 7:3 into training and test sets. The study also compared thyroid tissue and blood T-cell repertoires from five or six Graves' hyperthyroidism patients. After sampling, hyperthyroidism patients received methimazole starting at 30 mg daily, and ophthalmopathy patients received high-dose intravenous methylprednisolone. The paper reports TCR Vbeta CDR3 sequencing of fewer than 150 peripheral blood samples: around 45 ophthalmopathy, 70 to 85 hyperthyroidism and around 17 progressor patients.

Trimming at the junction amounts to 6 bases on V and 4 bases on J, and the germline ends lie 15 bases apart. The CDR3 runs 15 amino acids, cysteine and phenylalanine included. The CDR3 DNA has 45 bases and is translated from base 1. CDR1 and CDR2, looked up from the germline V gene, are SNHLY and FYNNEI. This clonotype was recorded a few times. The target of this receptor is not known. Nothing much larger sits one base from this clone, and base qualities are not available. Ophthalmopathy patients had moderately to severely active disease, Clinical Activity Score of at least 3, NOSPECS grade of at least 4, and duration under 3 months. Patients with uncontrolled infections, other autoimmune diseases, pregnancy or lactation were excluded. Diagnoses were established on the basis of clinical symptoms, serum thyroxine and TRAb, thyroid ultrasound, and orbital computed tomography. Ficoll-Paque density gradient centrifugation was used to isolate PBMCs from approximately 10 ml of fresh peripheral blood. Total RNA was extracted using Trizol reagent, and RNA quality was assessed on an Agilent 2100 Bioanalyzer.

Summary of the overall study and its limitations: Sample size was not statistically predetermined, and investigators were not blinded to group allocation. In validation, progression to ophthalmopathy was predicted by the model with around 71% sensitivity and just over 72% specificity, a median of about 6 months before onset. Most expanded thyroid clonotypes (frequency above 0.001) were also detected in blood, suggesting blood repertoires may reflect thyroid immune responses. Ophthalmopathy was separated from stable hyperthyroidism by a 13 V-J signature model, with around 90% sensitivity and just over 81% specificity obtained in cross-validation and 80%/75% obtained in testing.

TCR beta CDR3 regions were amplified from RNA transcripts. The TCR CDR3 was subjected to a first round of RT-PCR using the HTBI primer set and the Qiagen OneStep RT-PCR kit. A second multiplex PCR round built the libraries, followed by size selection and purification. Libraries were sequenced paired-end with 100 bp reads on an Illumina HiSeq2000. Processing in the source paper ran as follows. Raw data were processed with SOAPnuke, discarding reads with adapters, uncalled bases, mean Phred below 15, or no exact constant-primer or identifier match. High-quality paired reads were merged with COPE v1.2.5, and unique nucleotide sequences were defined as clonotypes. MiTCR v1.1 was used to align clonotypes to the IMGT TRBV, TRBD and TRBJ reference segments. Analysis was restricted to V-J combinations with a frequency above 0.0001, which covered 99.2% of repertoires. The TCS score was defined as F50 (clonal expansion) divided by E x V (chaos), with BLOSUM62-based TCRdist calculated between CDR3 peptides within each V-J. Welch's t-statistics and random forest reduced roughly 540 V-J features to roughly 13, which were used in a naive Bayes classifier (R e1071). TCRdb reran the public reads through fastp at Q25 and MiXCR, keeping productive beta chains. Merged by CDR3 protein, the rows form single entries marked with the most common genes and DNA. Here the V and J calls rest on TCRdb's processing, not on the authors' analysis. The sample table lists about 600,000 distinct CDR3 sequences, about 16% of them with a count of one. The top ten clonotypes cover around 3.3% of the sample.

The sequenced sample consisted of blood. This TCR was sampled from a woman between 40 and 55 years old with Graves' ophthalmopathy. The V and J genes are TRBV2 and TRBJ1-4; the D gene is possibly TRBD1, with 5 bases matching. The CDR3 is CASRTPGVNNEKLFF. The sequenced DNA is TGTGCCAGCAGGACCCCGGGGGTCAATAATGAAAAACTGTTTTTT.